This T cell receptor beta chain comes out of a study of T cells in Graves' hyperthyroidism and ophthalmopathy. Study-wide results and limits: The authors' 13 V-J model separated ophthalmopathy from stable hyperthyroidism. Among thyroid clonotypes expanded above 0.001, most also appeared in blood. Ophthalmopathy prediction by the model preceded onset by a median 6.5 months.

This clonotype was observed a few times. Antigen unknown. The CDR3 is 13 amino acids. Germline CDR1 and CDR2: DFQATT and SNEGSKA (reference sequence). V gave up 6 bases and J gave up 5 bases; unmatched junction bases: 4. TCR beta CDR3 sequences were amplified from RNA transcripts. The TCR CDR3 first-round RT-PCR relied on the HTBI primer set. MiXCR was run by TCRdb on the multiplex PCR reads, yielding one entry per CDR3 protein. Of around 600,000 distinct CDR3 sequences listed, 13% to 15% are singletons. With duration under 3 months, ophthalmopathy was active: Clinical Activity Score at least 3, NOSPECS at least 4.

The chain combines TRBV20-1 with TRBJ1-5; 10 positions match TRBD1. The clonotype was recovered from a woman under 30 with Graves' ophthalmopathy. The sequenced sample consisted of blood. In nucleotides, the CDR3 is TGCAGTGCCGGGACAGGGGCTTATCAGCCCCAGCATTTT. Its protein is CSAGTGAYQPQHF.